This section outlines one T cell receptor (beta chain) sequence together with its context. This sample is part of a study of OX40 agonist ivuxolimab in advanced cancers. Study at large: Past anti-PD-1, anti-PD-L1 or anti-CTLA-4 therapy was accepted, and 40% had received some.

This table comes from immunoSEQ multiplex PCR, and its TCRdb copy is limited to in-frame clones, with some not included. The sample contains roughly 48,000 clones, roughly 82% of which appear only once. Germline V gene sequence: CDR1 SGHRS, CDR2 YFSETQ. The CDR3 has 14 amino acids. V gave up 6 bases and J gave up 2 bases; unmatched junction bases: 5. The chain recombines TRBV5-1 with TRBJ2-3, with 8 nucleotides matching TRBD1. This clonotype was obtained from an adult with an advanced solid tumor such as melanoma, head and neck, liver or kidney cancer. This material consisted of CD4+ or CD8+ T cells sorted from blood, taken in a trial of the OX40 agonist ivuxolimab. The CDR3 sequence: CASTMGQDTDTQYF. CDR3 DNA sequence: TGCGCCAGCACCATGGGACAGGACACAGATACGCAGTATTTT.